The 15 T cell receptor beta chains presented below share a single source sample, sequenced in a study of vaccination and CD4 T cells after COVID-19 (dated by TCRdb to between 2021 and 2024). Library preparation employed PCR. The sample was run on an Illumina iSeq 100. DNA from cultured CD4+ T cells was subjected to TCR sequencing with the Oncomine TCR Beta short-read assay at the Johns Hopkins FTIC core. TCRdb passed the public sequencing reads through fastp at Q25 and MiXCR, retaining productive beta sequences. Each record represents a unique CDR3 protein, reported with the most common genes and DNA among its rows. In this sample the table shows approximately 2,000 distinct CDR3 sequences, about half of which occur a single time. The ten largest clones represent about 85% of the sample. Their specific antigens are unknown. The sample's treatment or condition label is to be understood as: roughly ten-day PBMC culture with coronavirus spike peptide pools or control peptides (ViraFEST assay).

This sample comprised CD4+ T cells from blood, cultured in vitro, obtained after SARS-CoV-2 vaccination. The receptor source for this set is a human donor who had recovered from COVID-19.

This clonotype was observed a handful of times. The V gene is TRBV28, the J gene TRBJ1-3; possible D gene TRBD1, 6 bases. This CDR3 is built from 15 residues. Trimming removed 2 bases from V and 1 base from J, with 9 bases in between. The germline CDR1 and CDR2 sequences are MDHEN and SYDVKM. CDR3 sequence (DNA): TGTGCCAGCAGTTTAGTGGGGGCTTCTGGAAACACCATATATTTT. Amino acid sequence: CASSLVGASGNTIYF.

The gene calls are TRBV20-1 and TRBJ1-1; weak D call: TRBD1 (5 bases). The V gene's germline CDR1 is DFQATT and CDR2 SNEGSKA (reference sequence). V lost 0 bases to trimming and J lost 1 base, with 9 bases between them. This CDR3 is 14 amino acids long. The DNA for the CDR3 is TGCAGTGCTAGAGAAGGGGCCGGGAACACTGAAGCTTTCTTT. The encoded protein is CSAREGAGNTEAFF.

CDR3 coding DNA: TGTGCCAGCAGCTTAGCCGCCGGGCAGGGAGACTACAATGAGCAGTTCTTC. Translation: CASSLAAGQGDYNEQFF. The chain employs TRBV7-6 and TRBJ2-1; D assignment may be TRBD1 or TRBD2 (5 bases each). The CDR3 has 17 amino acids. Germline lookup yields CDR1 SGHVS and CDR2 FNYEAQ. V was cut by 0 bases and J by 3 bases, with 15 bases left in between. The complete variable domain, with remaining parts taken from reference TRBV7-6 and TRBJ2-1, reads GAGVSQSPRYKVTKRGQDVALRCDPISGHVSLYWYRQALGQGPEFLTYFNYEAQQDKSGLPNDRFSAERPEGSISTLTIQRTEQRDSAMYRCASSLAAGQGDYNEQFFGPGTRLTVL.

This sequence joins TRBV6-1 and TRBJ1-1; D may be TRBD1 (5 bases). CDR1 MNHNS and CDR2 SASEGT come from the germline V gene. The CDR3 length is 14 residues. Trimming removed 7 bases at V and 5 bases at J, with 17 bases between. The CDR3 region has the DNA TGTGCCAGCACTCAGACAGCCCATAGGACTGAAGCTTTCTTT. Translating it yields CASTQTAHRTEAFF.

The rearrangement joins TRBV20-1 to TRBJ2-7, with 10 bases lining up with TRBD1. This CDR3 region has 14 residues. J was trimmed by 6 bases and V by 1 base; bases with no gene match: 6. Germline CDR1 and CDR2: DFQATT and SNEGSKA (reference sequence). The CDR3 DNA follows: TGCAGTGCTAGAGGGGACAGGGGCACGGGCGAGCAGTACTTC. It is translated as CSARGDRGTGEQYF.

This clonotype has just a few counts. The CDR3 reads CASSLNKGTDTQYF. CDR3 nucleotides: TGTGCCAGCAGCTTAAATAAGGGGACAGATACGCAGTATTTT. V and J are TRBV7-2 and TRBJ2-3, with TRBD1 as a possible D gene (5 bases). The CDR3 runs to 14 residues. Germline V gives CDR1 SGHTA, CDR2 FQGNSA. Trimming removed 2 bases at V and 3 bases at J, with 9 bases between. Using reference TRBV7-2 and TRBJ2-3 for the parts outside the CDR3, the full variable domain is GAGVSQSPSNKVTEKGKDVELRCDPISGHTALYWYRQSLGQGLEFLIYFQGNSAPDKSGLPSDRFSAERTGGSVSTLTIQRTQQEDSAVYLCASSLNKGTDTQYFGPGTRLTVL.

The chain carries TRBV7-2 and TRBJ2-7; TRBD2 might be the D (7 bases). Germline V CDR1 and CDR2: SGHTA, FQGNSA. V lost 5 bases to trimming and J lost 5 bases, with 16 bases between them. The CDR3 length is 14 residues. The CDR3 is CASSQGRGIHEQYF. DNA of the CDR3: TGTGCCAGCAGCCAGGGGAGGGGGATCCACGAGCAGTACTTC.

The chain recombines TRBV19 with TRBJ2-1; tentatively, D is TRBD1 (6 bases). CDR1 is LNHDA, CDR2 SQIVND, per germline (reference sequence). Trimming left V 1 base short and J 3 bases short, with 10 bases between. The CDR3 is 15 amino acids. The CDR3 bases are TGTGCCAGTAGTATAGGCAACAGGGACTACAATGAGCAGTTCTTC. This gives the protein CASSIGNRDYNEQFF.

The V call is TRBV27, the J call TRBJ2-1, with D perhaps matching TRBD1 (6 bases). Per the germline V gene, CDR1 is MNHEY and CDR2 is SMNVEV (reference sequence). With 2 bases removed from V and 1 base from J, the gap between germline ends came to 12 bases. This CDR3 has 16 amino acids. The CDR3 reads CASSLHRVGSYNEQFF. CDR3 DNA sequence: TGTGCCAGCAGTTTACACAGGGTAGGTTCCTACAATGAGCAGTTCTTC.

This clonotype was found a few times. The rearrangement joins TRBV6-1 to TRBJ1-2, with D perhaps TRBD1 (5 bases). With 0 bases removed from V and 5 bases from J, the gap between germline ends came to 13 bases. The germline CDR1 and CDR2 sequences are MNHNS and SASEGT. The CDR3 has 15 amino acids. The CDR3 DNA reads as TGTGCCAGCAGTGAAGCCGGCGGGGGTCCATATGGCTACACCTTC. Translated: CASSEAGGGPYGYTF.

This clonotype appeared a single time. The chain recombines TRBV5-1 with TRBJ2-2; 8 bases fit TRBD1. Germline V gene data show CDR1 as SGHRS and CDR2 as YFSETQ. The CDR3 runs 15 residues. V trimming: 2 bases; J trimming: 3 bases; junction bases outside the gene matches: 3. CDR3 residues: CASSFDRGDTGELFF. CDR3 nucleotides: TGCGCCAGCAGCTTTGACAGGGGAGACACCGGGGAGCTGTTTTTT.

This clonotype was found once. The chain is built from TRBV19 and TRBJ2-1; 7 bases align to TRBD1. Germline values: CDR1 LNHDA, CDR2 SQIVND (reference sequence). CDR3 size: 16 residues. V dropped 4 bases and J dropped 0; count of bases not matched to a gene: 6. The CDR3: CASSTSGQSSYNEQFF. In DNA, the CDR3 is TGTGCCAGTAGTACTTCGGGACAGAGCTCCTACAATGAGCAGTTCTTC.

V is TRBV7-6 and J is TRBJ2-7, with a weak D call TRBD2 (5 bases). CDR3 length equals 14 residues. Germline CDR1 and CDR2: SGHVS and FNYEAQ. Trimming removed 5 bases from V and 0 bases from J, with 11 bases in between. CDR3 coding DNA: TGTGCCAGCAGCACCCGTGGGAGCTCCTACGAGCAGTACTTC. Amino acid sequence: CASSTRGSSYEQYF.

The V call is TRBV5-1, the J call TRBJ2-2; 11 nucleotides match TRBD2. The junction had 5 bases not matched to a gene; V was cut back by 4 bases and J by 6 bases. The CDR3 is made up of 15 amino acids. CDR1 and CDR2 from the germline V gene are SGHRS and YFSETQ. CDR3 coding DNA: TGCGCCAGCAGCCCGACTAGCGGGACGCCCGGGGAGCTGTTTTTT. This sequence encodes CASSPTSGTPGELFF.

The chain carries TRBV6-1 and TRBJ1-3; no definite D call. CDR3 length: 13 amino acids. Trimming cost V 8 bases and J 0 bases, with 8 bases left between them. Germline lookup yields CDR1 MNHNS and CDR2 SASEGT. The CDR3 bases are TGTGCCAGCGAGGGTTACTCTGGAAACACCATATATTTT. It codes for CASEGYSGNTIYF.